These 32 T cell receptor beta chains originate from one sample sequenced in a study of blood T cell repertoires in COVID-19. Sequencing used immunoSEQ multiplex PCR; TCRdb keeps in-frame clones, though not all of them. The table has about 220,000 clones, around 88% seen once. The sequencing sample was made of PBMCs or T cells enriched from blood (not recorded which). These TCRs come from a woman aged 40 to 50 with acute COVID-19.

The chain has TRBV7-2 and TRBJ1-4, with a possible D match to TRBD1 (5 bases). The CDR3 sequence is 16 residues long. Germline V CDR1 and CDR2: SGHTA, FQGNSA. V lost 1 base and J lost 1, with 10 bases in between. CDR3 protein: CASSLDRGQTNEKLFF. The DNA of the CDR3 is TGTGCCAGCAGCTTAGACCGAGGACAAACTAATGAAAAACTGTTTTTT.

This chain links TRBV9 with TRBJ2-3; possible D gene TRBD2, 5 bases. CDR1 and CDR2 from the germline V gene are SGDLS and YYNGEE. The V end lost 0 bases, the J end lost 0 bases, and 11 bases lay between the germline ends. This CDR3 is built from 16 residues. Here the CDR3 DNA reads TGTGCCAGCAGCGTAGGCGCTAGCCCTAGCACAGATACGCAGTATTTT. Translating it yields CASSVGASPSTDTQYF.

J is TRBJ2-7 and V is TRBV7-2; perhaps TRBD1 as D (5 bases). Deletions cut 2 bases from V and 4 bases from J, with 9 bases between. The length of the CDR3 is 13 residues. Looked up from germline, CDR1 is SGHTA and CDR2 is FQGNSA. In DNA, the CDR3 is TGTGCCAGCAGCTTACTGGGGCGGTACGAGCAGTACGTC. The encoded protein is CASSLLGRYEQYV.

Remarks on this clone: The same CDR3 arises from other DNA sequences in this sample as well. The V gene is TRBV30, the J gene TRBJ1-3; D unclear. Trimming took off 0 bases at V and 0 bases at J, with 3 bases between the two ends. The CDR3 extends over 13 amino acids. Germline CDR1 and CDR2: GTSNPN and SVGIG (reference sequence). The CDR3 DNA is TGTGCCTGGAGTGTACTCTCTGGAAACACCATATATTTT. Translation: CAWSVLSGNTIYF.

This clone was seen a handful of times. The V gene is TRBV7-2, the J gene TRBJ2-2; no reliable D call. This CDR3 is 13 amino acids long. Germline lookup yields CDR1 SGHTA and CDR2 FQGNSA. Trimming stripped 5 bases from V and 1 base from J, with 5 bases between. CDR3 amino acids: CASSAVNTGELFF. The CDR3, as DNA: TGTGCCAGCAGCGCAGTGAACACCGGGGAGCTGTTTTTT.

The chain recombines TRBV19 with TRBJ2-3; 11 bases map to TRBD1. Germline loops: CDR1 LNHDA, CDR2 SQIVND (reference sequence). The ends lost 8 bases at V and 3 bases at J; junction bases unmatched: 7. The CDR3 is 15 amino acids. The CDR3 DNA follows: TGTGCCAGTTCTCGGACAGGGGGCCGGACAGATACGCAGTATTTT. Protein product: CASSRTGGRTDTQYF.

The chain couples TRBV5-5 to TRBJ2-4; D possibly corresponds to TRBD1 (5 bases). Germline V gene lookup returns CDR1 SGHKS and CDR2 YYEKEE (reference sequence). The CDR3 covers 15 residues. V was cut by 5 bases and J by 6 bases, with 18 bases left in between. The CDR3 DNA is TGTGCCAGCAGAATTGGTAGGGGTGGGGCAAACATTCAGTACTTC. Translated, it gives CASRIGRGGANIQYF.

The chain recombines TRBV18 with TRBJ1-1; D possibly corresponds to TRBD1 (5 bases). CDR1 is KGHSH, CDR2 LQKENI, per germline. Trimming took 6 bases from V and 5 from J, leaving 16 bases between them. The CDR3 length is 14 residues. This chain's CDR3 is CASSPQGELTEAFF. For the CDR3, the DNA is TGTGCCAGCTCCCCCCAGGGTGAGTTAACTGAAGCTTTCTTT.

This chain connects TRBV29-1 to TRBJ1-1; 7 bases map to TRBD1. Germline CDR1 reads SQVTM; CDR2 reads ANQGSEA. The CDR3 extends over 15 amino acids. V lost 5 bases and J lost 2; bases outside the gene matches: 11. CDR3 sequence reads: CSVKPFRGLNTEAFF. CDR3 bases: TGCAGCGTTAAGCCTTTTAGGGGGCTAAACACTGAAGCTTTCTTT.

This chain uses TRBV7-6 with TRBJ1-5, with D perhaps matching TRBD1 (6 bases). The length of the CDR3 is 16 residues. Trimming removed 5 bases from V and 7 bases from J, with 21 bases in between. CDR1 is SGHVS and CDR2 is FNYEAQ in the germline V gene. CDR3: CASSPDRKQGPQPQHF. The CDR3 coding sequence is TGTGCCAGCAGCCCAGACCGTAAACAGGGTCCACAGCCCCAGCATTTT. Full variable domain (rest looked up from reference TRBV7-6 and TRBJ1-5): GAGVSQSPRYKVTKRGQDVALRCDPISGHVSLYWYRQALGQGPEFLTYFNYEAQQDKSGLPNDRFSAERPEGSISTLTIQRTEQRDSAMYRCASSPDRKQGPQPQHFGDGTRLSIL.

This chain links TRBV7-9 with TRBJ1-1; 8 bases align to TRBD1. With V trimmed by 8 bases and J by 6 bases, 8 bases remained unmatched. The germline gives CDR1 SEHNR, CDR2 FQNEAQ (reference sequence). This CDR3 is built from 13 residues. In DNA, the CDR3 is TGTGCCAGCGGACGGACAGGGAGTGCTGAAGCTTTCTTT. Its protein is CASGRTGSAEAFF.

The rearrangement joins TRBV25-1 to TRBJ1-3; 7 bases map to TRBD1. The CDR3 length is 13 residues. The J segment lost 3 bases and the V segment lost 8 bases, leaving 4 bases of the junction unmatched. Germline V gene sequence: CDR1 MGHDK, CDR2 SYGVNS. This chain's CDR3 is CASDGTVGNTIYF. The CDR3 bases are TGTGCCAGCGACGGGACAGTTGGAAACACCATATATTTT. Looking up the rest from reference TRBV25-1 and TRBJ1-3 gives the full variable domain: EADIYQTPRYLVIGTGKKITLECSQTMGHDKMYWYQQDPGMELHLIHYSYGVNSTEKGDLSSESTVSRIRTEHFPLTLESARPSHTSQYLCASDGTVGNTIYFGEGSWLTVV.

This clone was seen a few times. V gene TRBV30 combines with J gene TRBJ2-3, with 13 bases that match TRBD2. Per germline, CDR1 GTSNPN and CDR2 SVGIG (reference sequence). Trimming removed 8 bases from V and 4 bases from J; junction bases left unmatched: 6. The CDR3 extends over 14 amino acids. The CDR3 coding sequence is TGTGCCGGCACTAGCGGGAGGGATGCAGATACGCAGTATTTT. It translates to CAGTSGRDADTQYF.

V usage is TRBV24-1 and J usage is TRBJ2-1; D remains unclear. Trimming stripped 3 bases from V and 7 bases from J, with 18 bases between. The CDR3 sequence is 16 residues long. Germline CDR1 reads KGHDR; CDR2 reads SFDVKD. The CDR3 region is CATSDAAGPRENEQFF. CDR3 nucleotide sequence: TGTGCCACCAGTGATGCCGCCGGTCCTCGTGAGAATGAGCAGTTCTTC.

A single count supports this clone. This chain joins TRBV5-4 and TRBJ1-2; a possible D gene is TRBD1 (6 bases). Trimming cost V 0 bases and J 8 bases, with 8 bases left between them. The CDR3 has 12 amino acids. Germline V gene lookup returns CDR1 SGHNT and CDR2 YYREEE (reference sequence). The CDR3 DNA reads TGTGCCAGCAGCTTGGGACAGGACGGCTACACCTTC. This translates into CASSLGQDGYTF.

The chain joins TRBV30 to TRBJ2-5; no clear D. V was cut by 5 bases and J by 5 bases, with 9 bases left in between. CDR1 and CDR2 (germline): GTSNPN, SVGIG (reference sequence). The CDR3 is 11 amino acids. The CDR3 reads CAWAPQETQYF. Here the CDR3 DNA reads TGTGCCTGGGCCCCACAGGAGACCCAGTACTTC.

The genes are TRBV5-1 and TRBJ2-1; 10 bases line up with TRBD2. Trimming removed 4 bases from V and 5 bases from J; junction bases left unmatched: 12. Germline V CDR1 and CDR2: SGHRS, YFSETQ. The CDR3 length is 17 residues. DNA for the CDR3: TGCGCCAGCAGCCTGAAGGGTAGCGGGGGGCCCAACAATGAGCAGTTCTTC. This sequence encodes CASSLKGSGGPNNEQFF.

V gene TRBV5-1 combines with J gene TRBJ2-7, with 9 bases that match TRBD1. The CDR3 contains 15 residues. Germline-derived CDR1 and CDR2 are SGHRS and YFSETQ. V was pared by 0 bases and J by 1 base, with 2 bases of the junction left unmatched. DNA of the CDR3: TGCGCCAGCAGCTTGGGGGGGACAGGGTCCTACGAGCAGTACTTC. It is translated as CASSLGGTGSYEQYF.

The CDR3 DNA follows: TGTGCCAGCAGCCGGGACAGTCCCCAGCATTTT. Its protein product is CASSRDSPQHF. The chain links TRBV7-2 to TRBJ1-5, with 7 bases matching TRBD1. The CDR3 sequence is 11 residues long. The V segment lost 5 bases and the J segment 10 bases; nucleotides outside the gene matches: 2. Germline CDR1 and CDR2: SGHTA and FQGNSA.

The CDR3 nucleotides read TGTGCCAGCACTGATGAGACTAGCGGGGGCACAGATACGCAGTATTTT. The encoded protein is CASTDETSGGTDTQYF. The rearrangement links TRBV7-9 to TRBJ2-3; 11 bases line up with TRBD2. CDR1 and CDR2 from the germline V gene are SEHNR and FQNEAQ (reference sequence). This CDR3 has 16 residues. The junction had 7 bases not matched to a gene; V was cut back by 7 bases and J by 1 base.

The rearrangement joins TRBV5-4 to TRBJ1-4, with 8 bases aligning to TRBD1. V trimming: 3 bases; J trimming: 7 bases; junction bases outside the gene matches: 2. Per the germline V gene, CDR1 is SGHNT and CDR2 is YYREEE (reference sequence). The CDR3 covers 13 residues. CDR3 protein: CASSSTGVEKLFF. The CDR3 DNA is TGTGCCAGCAGCTCGACAGGGGTTGAAAAACTGTTTTTT.

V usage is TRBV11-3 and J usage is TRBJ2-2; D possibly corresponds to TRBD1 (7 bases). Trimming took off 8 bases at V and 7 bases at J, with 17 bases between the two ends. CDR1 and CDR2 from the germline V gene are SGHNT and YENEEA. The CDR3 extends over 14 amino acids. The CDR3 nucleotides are TGTGCCAGCGGCCGGCAGCAGGGGGGCGGGGAGCTGTTTTTT. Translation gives CASGRQQGGGELFF.

The DNA of the CDR3 is TGTGCCAGTAGTTCACAGGGTGGTTTAGACATTCAGTACTTC. It specifies CASSSQGGLDIQYF. The chain has TRBV19 and TRBJ2-4, with D tentatively TRBD1 (6 bases). The CDR3 sequence is 14 residues long. Trimming shortened V by 5 bases and J by 8 bases, and 16 bases separated the two germline ends. Looked up from germline, CDR1 is LNHDA and CDR2 is SQIVND (reference sequence).

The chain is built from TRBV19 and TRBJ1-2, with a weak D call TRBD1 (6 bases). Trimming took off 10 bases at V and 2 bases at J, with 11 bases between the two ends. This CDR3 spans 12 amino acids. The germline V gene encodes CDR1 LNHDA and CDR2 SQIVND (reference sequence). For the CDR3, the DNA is TGTGCCACCGGTGACAGGAACTATGGCTACACCTTC. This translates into CATGDRNYGYTF.

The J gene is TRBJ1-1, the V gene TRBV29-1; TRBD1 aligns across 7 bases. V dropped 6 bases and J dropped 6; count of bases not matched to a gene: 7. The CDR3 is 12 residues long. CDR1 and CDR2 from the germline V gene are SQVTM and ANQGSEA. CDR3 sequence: CSVGGAGAEAFF. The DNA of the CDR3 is TGCAGCGTAGGGGGCGCAGGCGCTGAAGCTTTCTTT.

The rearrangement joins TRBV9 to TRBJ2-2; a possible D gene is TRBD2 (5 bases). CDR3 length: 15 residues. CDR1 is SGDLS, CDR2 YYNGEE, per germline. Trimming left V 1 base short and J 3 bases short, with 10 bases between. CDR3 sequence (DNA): TGTGCCAGCAGCGTACGGGGTTCCCACACCGGGGAGCTGTTTTTT. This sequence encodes CASSVRGSHTGELFF.

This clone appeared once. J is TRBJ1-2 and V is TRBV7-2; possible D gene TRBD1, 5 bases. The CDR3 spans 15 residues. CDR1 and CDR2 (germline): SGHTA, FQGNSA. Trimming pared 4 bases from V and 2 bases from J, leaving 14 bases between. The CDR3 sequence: CASSSGGGRNYGYTF. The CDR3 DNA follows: TGTGCCAGCAGCTCTGGGGGGGGAAGGAACTATGGCTACACCTTC. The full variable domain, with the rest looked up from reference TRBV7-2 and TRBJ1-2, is GAGVSQSPSNKVTEKGKDVELRCDPISGHTALYWYRQSLGQGLEFLIYFQGNSAPDKSGLPSDRFSAERTGGSVSTLTIQRTQQEDSAVYLCASSSGGGRNYGYTFGSGTRLTVV.

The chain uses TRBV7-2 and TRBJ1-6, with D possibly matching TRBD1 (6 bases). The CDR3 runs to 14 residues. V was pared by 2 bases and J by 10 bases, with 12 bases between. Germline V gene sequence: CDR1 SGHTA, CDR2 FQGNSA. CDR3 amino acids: CASSLNREGSPLHF. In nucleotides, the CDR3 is TGTGCCAGCAGCTTAAACAGGGAGGGATCACCCCTCCACTTT.

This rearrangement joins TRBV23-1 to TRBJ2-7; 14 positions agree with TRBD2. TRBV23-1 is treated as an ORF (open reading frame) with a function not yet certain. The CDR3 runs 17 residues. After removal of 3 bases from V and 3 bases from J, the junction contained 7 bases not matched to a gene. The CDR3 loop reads CASSQGAGTSGSYEQYV. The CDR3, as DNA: TGCGCCAGCAGTCAGGGGGCCGGGACTAGCGGGAGCTACGAGCAGTACGTC.

CDR3 coding DNA: TGTGCCTGCTACTACCAAAATGCCATGAACACTGAAGCTTTCTTT. Encoded protein: CACYYQNAMNTEAFF. V usage is TRBV30 and J usage is TRBJ1-1; no clear D. CDR3 size: 15 residues. Per germline, CDR1 GTSNPN and CDR2 SVGIG (reference sequence). The germline V and J ends were trimmed by 6 bases and 0 bases, with 17 bases remaining between them.

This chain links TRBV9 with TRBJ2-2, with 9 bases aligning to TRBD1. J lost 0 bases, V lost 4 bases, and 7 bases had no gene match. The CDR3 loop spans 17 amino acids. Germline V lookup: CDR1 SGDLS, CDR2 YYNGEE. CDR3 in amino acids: CASSSPGTGTNTGELFF. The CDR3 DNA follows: TGTGCCAGCAGCTCTCCCGGGACAGGGACGAACACCGGGGAGCTGTTTTTT.

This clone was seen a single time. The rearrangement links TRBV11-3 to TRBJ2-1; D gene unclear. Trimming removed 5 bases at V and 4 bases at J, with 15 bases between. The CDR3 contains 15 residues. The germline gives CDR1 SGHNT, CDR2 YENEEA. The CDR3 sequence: CASSPLGGLYNEQFF. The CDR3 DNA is TGTGCCAGCAGCCCCCTAGGCGGCCTATACAATGAGCAGTTCTTC.